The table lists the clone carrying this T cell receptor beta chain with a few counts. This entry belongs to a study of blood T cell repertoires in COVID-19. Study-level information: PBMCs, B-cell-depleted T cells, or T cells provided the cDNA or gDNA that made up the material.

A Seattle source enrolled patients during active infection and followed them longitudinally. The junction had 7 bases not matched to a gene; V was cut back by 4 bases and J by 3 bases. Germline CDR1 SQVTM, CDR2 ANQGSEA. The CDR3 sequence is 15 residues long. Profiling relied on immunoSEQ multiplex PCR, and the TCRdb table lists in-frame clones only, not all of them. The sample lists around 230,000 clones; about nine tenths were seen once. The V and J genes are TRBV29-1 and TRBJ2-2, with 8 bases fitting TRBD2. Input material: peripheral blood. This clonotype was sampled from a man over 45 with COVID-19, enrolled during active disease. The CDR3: CSVGNSAGDTGELFF. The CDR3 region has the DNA TGCAGCGTTGGGAACTCAGCGGGGGACACCGGGGAGCTGTTTTTT.